This T cell receptor (beta chain) stems from a study of cytomegalovirus exposure and HLA in healthy donors. Primers: 60 Vbeta forward and 13 Jbeta reverse. Assay used: immunoSEQ multiplex PCR; TCRdb lists only in-frame clones, some missing. The sample lists roughly 60,000 clones, around 82% occurring once. Study-wide results and caveats: Association of 15,000 to 20,000 TCR beta sequences with HLA alleles was found at 0.05 false discovery rate in a later analysis. Researchers counted approximately 160 TCR beta chains as cytomegalovirus-associated. Presence/absence analyses supposed approximately even sequencing depth among donors.

With respect to this clone: Its matching antigen is unknown.

Material: PBMCs. The sequence came from a female donor in good health and CMV-seronegative.

The CDR3 is CASSVVRVGWGTDTQYF. DNA for the CDR3: TGTGCCAGCAGTGTGGTCAGGGTCGGCTGGGGCACAGATACGCAGTATTTT. V gene TRBV27 combines with J gene TRBJ2-3; perhaps TRBD1 as D (5 bases). The germline V and J ends were trimmed by 5 bases and 1 base, with 19 bases remaining between them. CDR1 MNHEY and CDR2 SMNVEV come from the germline V gene (reference sequence). The CDR3 has 17 residues.